This TCR beta chain was profiled in a study of blood T cells in healthy people across ages. Overall study: Template switching picked up about one barcoded beta molecule for each two T cells.

Study conclusions and caveats: A conclusive naive versus antigen-experienced comparison was prevented by the unsorted PBMCs. Measured against age, TCR beta diversity per million T cells decreased in a roughly linear manner.

The CDR3 contains 14 residues. V was shortened by 5 bases and J by 1 base, with 12 bases between the two germline ends. Combining a sample-barcoded 5' primer with a J-beta primer mix, a second PCR ran for about 6 to 11 cycles. TCRdb processed the 5' RACE reads anew with MiXCR; each CDR3 protein has one entry. The data hold 650,000 to 1,000,000 distinct CDR3 sequences, with roughly 40% observed a single time. As to this clonotype: Its antigen is not known. Possible read error: a much larger clone is one base away.

The sequence came from a man aged 18 to 30 in good health. The J gene is TRBJ2-7, the V gene TRBV12-3 or TRBV12-4; TRBD1 might be the D (6 bases). Sequenced: blood. CDR3 protein: CASSVRGQSYEQYF. The CDR3 coding sequence is TGTGCCAGCAGTGTACGCGGACAGTCCTACGAGCAGTACTTC.